Listed below are T cell receptor beta chains from one sample, sequenced in a study of T-cell reconstitution after alpha-beta-depleted transplantation in children. TCRdb passed the PCR reads through MiXCR, listing each CDR3 protein once. The sample carries about a million distinct CDR3 sequences, about 31% recorded once. The material was PBMCs, mostly from graft donor cells, obtained 360 days after TCRalphabeta/CD19-depleted stem cell transplant. All receptors come from a boy under two years old who had a stem cell transplant for SCID, so the T cells may come from the graft donor. The CDR3 runs from the conserved cysteine through the conserved F or W. The D gene is left open where the match is weak. Clone size appears in some rows only: once, few, many, or a class for an expanded clone.

v_call: TRBV10-2
j_call: TRBJ1-1
clone_size: -
d_call: -
cdr3_nt: TGCGCCAGCGTACACAGGGATACTGAAGCTTTCTTT
cdr3_aa: CASVHRDTEAFF

v_call: TRBV6-1
j_call: TRBJ1-2
clone_size: -
d_call: TRBD1
cdr3_nt: TGTGCCAGCAACCCGACAGGGGACATTTGGGGCTACACCTTC
cdr3_aa: CASNPTGDIWGYTF

v_call: TRBV20-1
j_call: TRBJ2-1
clone_size: few
d_call: -
cdr3_nt: TGCAGTGCTAGAGTCAAACTAACCCCCATTAATGAGCAGTTCTTC
cdr3_aa: CSARVKLTPINEQFF

v_call: TRBV5-1
j_call: TRBJ2-3
clone_size: few
d_call: -
cdr3_nt: TGCGCCAGCAGCAGAAGCTACCCCTCAGGGATCCAGTCAGATACGCAGTATTTT
cdr3_aa: CASSRSYPSGIQSDTQYF

v_call: TRBV20-1
j_call: TRBJ2-1
clone_size: few
d_call: TRBD2
cdr3_nt: TGCAGTGCCGTAGCGGGGGGGGCATACAATGAGCAGTTCTTC
cdr3_aa: CSAVAGGAYNEQFF

v_call: TRBV20-1
j_call: TRBJ1-1
clone_size: -
d_call: TRBD1
cdr3_nt: TGCAGTGCTAGTCAGGGGGACACTGAAGCTTTCTTT
cdr3_aa: CSASQGDTEAFF

v_call: TRBV28
j_call: TRBJ2-1
clone_size: -
d_call: -
cdr3_nt: TGTGCCAGCGACTCGGGGGTCGATGAGCAGTTCTTC
cdr3_aa: CASDSGVDEQFF

v_call: TRBV20-1
j_call: TRBJ2-3
clone_size: few
d_call: -
cdr3_nt: TGCAGTGCTAACCGGGGGCCGTCTCCTCTCACAGATACGCAGTATTTT
cdr3_aa: CSANRGPSPLTDTQYF

v_call: TRBV3-1
j_call: TRBJ1-1
clone_size: few
d_call: -
cdr3_nt: TGTGCCAGCAGCCAAAGAGGCAACTTAAACACTGAAGCTTTCTTT
cdr3_aa: CASSQRGNLNTEAFF

v_call: TRBV28
j_call: TRBJ2-7
clone_size: -
d_call: -
cdr3_nt: TGTGCCAGCAGTTCAGGGTTTCACGAGCAGTACTTC
cdr3_aa: CASSSGFHEQYF

v_call: TRBV7-2
j_call: TRBJ1-5
clone_size: -
d_call: -
cdr3_nt: TGTGCCAGCAGCTTAGTATGGGGAGTGACGAGCAATCAGCCCCAGCATTTT
cdr3_aa: CASSLVWGVTSNQPQHF

v_call: TRBV6-2/TRBV6-3
j_call: TRBJ2-1
clone_size: many
d_call: -
cdr3_nt: TGTGCCAGCAGGAGGGGGGGGGCCTACAATGAGCAGTTCTTC
cdr3_aa: CASRRGGAYNEQFF

v_call: TRBV20-1
j_call: TRBJ1-3
clone_size: -
d_call: -
cdr3_nt: TGCAGTGCTCCTGATCGCCGGACCGACGCCATATATTTT
cdr3_aa: CSAPDRRTDAIYF

v_call: TRBV4-3
j_call: TRBJ1-6
clone_size: -
d_call: -
cdr3_nt: TGCGCCAGCAGCCAAGACAGGGGTTCACCCCTCCACTTT
cdr3_aa: CASSQDRGSPLHF

v_call: TRBV6-2/TRBV6-3
j_call: TRBJ2-5
clone_size: -
d_call: TRBD2
cdr3_nt: TGTGCCAGCAGTTACCCTAGCGGGTCCGCGGCCCAGTACTTC
cdr3_aa: CASSYPSGSAAQYF

v_call: TRBV2
j_call: TRBJ2-1
clone_size: -
d_call: -
cdr3_nt: TGTGCCAGCCGCCTCCTGGCCTCCTACAATGAGCAGTTCTTC
cdr3_aa: CASRLLASYNEQFF

v_call: TRBV11-2
j_call: TRBJ2-7
clone_size: -
d_call: -
cdr3_nt: TGTGCCAGCAGCCCCGACTGGGCCTACGAGCAGTACTTC
cdr3_aa: CASSPDWAYEQYF

v_call: TRBV7-2
j_call: TRBJ2-3
clone_size: many
d_call: TRBD2
cdr3_nt: TGTGCCAGCACCGGACTAGCGGGGGCGCTTGCCTACACAGATACGCAGTATTTT
cdr3_aa: CASTGLAGALAYTDTQYF

v_call: TRBV5-1
j_call: TRBJ2-1
clone_size: -
d_call: TRBD1
cdr3_nt: TGCGCCAGCAGCCCCCATACGCTTTTGACAGGGGGATCCTACAATGAGCAGTTCTTC
cdr3_aa: CASSPHTLLTGGSYNEQFF